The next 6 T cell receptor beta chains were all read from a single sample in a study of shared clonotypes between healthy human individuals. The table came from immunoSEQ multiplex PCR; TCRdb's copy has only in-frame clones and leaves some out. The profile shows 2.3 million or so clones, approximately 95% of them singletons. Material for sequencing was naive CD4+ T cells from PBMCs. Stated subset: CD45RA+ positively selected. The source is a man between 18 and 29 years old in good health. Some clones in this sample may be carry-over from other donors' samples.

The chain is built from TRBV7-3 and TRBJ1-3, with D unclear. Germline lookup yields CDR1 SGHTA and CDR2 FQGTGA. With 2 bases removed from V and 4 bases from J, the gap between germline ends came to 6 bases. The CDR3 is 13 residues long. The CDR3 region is CASSLFPGNTIYF. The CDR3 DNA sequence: TGTGCCAGCAGCTTATTCCCGGGAAACACCATATATTTT. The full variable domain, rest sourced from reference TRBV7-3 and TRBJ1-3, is GAGVSQTPSNKVTEKGKYVELRCDPISGHTALYWYRQSLGQGPEFLIYFQGTGAADDSGLPNDRFFAVRPEGSVSTLKIQRTERGDSAVYLCASSLFPGNTIYFGEGSWLTVV.

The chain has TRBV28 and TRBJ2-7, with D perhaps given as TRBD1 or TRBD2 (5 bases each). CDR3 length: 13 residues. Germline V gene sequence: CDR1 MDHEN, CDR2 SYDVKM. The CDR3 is CGTTGIGVVEQYF. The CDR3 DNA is TGTGGAACTACGGGGATAGGGGTTGTGGAGCAGTACTTC.

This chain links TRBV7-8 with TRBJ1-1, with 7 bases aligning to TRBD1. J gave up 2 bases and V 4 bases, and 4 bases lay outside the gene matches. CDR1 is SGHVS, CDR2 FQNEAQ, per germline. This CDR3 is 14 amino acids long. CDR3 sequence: CASSYRQGNTEAFF. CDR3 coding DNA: TGTGCCAGCAGCTACCGACAGGGTAACACTGAAGCTTTCTTT.

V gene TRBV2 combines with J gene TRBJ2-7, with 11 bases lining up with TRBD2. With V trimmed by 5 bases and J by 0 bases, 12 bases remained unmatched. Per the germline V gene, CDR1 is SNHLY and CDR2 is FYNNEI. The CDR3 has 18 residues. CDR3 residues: CASSLRTSGPVSSYEQYF. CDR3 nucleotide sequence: TGTGCCAGCAGTCTGAGGACTAGCGGGCCGGTTAGCTCCTACGAGCAGTACTTC.

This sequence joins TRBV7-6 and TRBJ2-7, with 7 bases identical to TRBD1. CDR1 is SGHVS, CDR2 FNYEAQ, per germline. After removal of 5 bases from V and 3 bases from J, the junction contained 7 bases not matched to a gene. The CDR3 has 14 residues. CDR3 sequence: CASSLYRGGYEQYF. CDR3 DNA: TGTGCCAGCAGCCTGTACAGGGGTGGCTACGAGCAGTACTTC. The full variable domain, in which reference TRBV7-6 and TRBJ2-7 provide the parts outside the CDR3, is GAGVSQSPRYKVTKRGQDVALRCDPISGHVSLYWYRQALGQGPEFLTYFNYEAQQDKSGLPNDRFSAERPEGSISTLTIQRTEQRDSAMYRCASSLYRGGYEQYFGPGTRLTVT.

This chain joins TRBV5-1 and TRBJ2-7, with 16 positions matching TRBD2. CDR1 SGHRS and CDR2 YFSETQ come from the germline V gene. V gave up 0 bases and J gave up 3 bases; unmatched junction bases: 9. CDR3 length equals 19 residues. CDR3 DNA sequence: TGCGCCAGCAGCTTGGCCCCGGGACTAGCGGGAGGGGGTATCTACGAGCAGTACTTC. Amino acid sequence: CASSLAPGLAGGGIYEQYF.